This TCR beta chain was recovered during a study of blood T cell repertoires in COVID-19. Study in general: Specimens from acute and convalescent COVID-19 originated in the United States, Italy and Spain. In each case, the material was cDNA or gDNA derived from T cells, B-cell-depleted T cells, or PBMCs.

Original processing notes: How many nucleated cells were present was estimated from reference gene primer amplification. Repertoires were generated with immunoSEQ multiplex PCR, while TCRdb's copy carries only in-frame clones and drops some. V, J and clone size are those of that table, while D and trimming were read from the DNA. The sample gives about 330,000 clones, roughly nine tenths of which show up once; 5% to 7.5% is in the top ten. The CDR3 totals 14 residues. The V segment lost 0 bases and the J segment 7 bases; nucleotides outside the gene matches: 2. The V gene's germline CDR1 is MGHRA and CDR2 YSYEKL.

This TCR was recovered from a man between 18 and 35 years old who had recovered from COVID-19. Sequencing input: peripheral blood. The chain joins TRBV4-1 to TRBJ1-5; TRBD1 matches at 8 bases. The CDR3 sequence: CASSQEPGGQPQHF. CDR3 in DNA: TGCGCCAGCAGCCAAGAACCAGGGGGCCAGCCCCAGCATTTT.